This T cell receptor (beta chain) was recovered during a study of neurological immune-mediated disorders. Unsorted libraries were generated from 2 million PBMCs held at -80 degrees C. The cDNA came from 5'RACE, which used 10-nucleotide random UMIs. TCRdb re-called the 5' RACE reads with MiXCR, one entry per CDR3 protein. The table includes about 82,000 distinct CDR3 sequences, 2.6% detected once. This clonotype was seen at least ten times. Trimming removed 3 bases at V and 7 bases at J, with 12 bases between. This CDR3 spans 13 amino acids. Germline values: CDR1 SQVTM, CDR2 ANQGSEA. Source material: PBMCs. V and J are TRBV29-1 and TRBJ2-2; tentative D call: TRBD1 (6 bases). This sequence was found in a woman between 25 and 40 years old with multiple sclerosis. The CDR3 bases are TGCAGCGTTGACAGGGGTGAAAACGGGGAGCTGTTTTTT. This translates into CSVDRGENGELFF.